A single sample gave rise to the 23 T cell receptor beta chains below, sequenced in a study of shared clonotypes between healthy human individuals. Clones were sequenced by immunoSEQ multiplex PCR, and TCRdb holds only the in-frame ones, with some missing. The table records about a million clones, around three quarters of them present only once. The sample was memory CD4+ T cells sorted from blood. Subset described: CD45RA-negative fraction. The source of these receptors is a man aged 18-30 years in good health.

The chain combines TRBV7-9 with TRBJ2-7; D could derive from TRBD1 or TRBD2 (5 bases each). Germline CDR1 SEHNR, CDR2 FQNEAQ (reference sequence). The CDR3 contains 16 residues. V lost 4 bases and J 0 bases, leaving 16 bases between the germline ends. This chain's CDR3 is CASSSTWGSSSYEQYF. For the CDR3, the DNA is TGTGCCAGCAGCTCGACGTGGGGGTCGAGCTCCTACGAGCAGTACTTC.

This clone was recorded once. The V gene is TRBV18, the J gene TRBJ2-1; 13 bases align to TRBD2. CDR3 length equals 20 residues. The germline gives CDR1 KGHSH, CDR2 LQKENI. V shed 2 bases, J shed 7 bases, and the junction held 17 bases outside the gene matches. The CDR3 DNA follows: TGTGCCAGCTCACCAATAGTTGGACTAGCGGGAGACCGCCTTGGGAATGAGCAGTTCTTC. Protein: CASSPIVGLAGDRLGNEQFF.

The chain couples TRBV28 to TRBJ2-7; 11 bases fit TRBD2. The V gene end was trimmed by 2 bases and the J gene end by 7 bases; junction bases not matched to a gene: 10. Germline CDR1 is MDHEN and CDR2 is SYDVKM. The CDR3 is 16 residues long. In DNA, the CDR3 is TGTGCCAGCAGTTTAATGGCTAGCGGGAGGATGGGGGAGCAGTACTTC. It encodes CASSLMASGRMGEQYF.

This clone was seen more than once but under ten times. The chain combines TRBV5-6 with TRBJ1-2; the D gene is possibly TRBD1 (5 bases). The CDR3 totals 13 residues. Trimming took 4 bases from V and 8 from J, leaving 15 bases between them. Germline V CDR1 and CDR2: SGHDT, YYEEEE. For the CDR3, the DNA is TGTGCCAGCAGCCCTGGGGCAGAGGACGGCTACACCTTC. Protein: CASSPGAEDGYTF.

This chain links TRBV11-2 with TRBJ1-3, with a weak D call TRBD1 (5 bases). Germline CDR1 and CDR2: SGHAT and FQNNGV. Trimming took 5 bases from V and 1 from J, leaving 9 bases between them. This CDR3 is 14 amino acids long. This CDR3 reads CASSRAGSGNTIYF. The CDR3 coding sequence is TGTGCCAGCAGCAGGGCAGGGTCTGGAAACACCATATATTTT.

The chain recombines TRBV7-9 with TRBJ2-1, with TRBD2 identical over 11 bases. V lost 4 bases, J lost 12 bases, and 14 bases stayed unmatched. Germline CDR1 SEHNR, CDR2 FQNEAQ (reference sequence). CDR3 length: 16 residues. CDR3 coding DNA: TGTGCCAGCAGCTGGGGGACTAGCGGTAACAATGATGGGCAGTTCTTC. Translating it yields CASSWGTSGNNDGQFF.

This clone showed up just once. The chain joins TRBV30 to TRBJ2-3, with D tentatively TRBD1 (6 bases). CDR3 length: 14 amino acids. Germline V gene data show CDR1 as GTSNPN and CDR2 as SVGIG (reference sequence). The V end was cut by 8 bases, the J end by 0 bases, with 15 bases between. The CDR3 DNA sequence: TGTGCCCGAAACAGGGTCCTTAGCACAGATACGCAGTATTTT. Amino acids: CARNRVLSTDTQYF.

The chain uses TRBV27 and TRBJ2-1, with 7 bases that match TRBD2. Germline V lookup: CDR1 MNHEY, CDR2 SMNVEV (reference sequence). The junction had 5 bases not matched to a gene; V was cut back by 4 bases and J by 2 bases. The CDR3 contains 15 residues. The CDR3 loop is CASSWEGQPYNEQFF. The CDR3, as DNA: TGTGCCAGCAGTTGGGAGGGGCAGCCCTACAATGAGCAGTTCTTC.

This sequence joins TRBV7-2 and TRBJ2-4, with D maybe TRBD1 (5 bases). The CDR3 is made up of 19 amino acids. Trimming took 2 bases from V and 0 from J, leaving 20 bases between them. CDR1 and CDR2 (germline): SGHTA, FQGNSA. In DNA form, the CDR3 reads TGTGCCAGCAGCTTAACCCCCACGACAGTCTTGGTAGCCAAAAACATTCAGTACTTC. The encoded protein is CASSLTPTTVLVAKNIQYF. The whole variable domain, filled in from reference TRBV7-2 and TRBJ2-4, reads GAGVSQSPSNKVTEKGKDVELRCDPISGHTALYWYRQSLGQGLEFLIYFQGNSAPDKSGLPSDRFSAERTGGSVSTLTIQRTQQEDSAVYLCASSLTPTTVLVAKNIQYFGAGTRLSVL.

This chain links TRBV11-2 with TRBJ1-1, with a possible D match to TRBD1 (5 bases). The CDR3 has 13 amino acids. Trimming removed 5 bases at V and 3 bases at J, with 10 bases between. The V gene's germline CDR1 is SGHAT and CDR2 FQNNGV. The CDR3 DNA reads as TGTGCCAGCAGCCCTCAGGGATACACTGAAGCTTTCTTT. It codes for CASSPQGYTEAFF.

This clone has only one observation. The chain has TRBV10-3 and TRBJ2-1, with D possibly being TRBD2 (6 bases). Germline V gene lookup returns CDR1 ENHRY and CDR2 SYGVKD. CDR3 length: 19 residues. V lost 0 bases and J lost 3, with 21 bases in between. CDR3 amino acids: CAISESPPSRDFIYNEQFF. CDR3 bases: TGTGCCATCAGTGAGTCGCCTCCCTCGCGGGATTTCATCTACAATGAGCAGTTCTTC.

The chain has TRBV5-1 and TRBJ2-3, with D unclear. This CDR3 region has 15 residues. The V gene's germline CDR1 is SGHRS and CDR2 YFSETQ. Trimming cost V 0 bases and J 2 bases, with 10 bases left between them. CDR3 in amino acids: CASSLGGSPTDTQYF. CDR3 DNA sequence: TGCGCCAGCAGCTTGGGGGGATCCCCCACAGATACGCAGTATTTT. The full variable domain, rest sourced from reference TRBV5-1 and TRBJ2-3, is KAGVTQTPRYLIKTRGQQVTLSCSPISGHRSVSWYQQTPGQGLQFLFEYFSETQRNKGNFPGRFSGRQFSNSRSEMNVSTLELGDSALYLCASSLGGSPTDTQYFGPGTRLTVL.

V and J are TRBV5-1 and TRBJ2-3; D perhaps matches TRBD1 (6 bases). Trimming shortened V by 3 bases and J by 4 bases, and 18 bases separated the two germline ends. This CDR3 is 16 amino acids long. Germline assignment: CDR1 SGHRS and CDR2 YFSETQ. The DNA of the CDR3 is TGCGCCAGCAGCTCGGGACGACAGGCCGCTTCAGATACGCAGTATTTT. It encodes CASSSGRQAASDTQYF.

The chain joins TRBV29-1 to TRBJ2-1, with 7 positions matching TRBD2. This CDR3 is 12 amino acids long. The germline CDR1 and CDR2 sequences are SQVTM and ANQGSEA. The junction had 6 bases not matched to a gene; V was cut back by 6 bases and J by 7 bases. The CDR3 DNA sequence: TGCAGCGTGGGACTGGGAGGGAATGAGCAGTTCTTC. This sequence encodes CSVGLGGNEQFF.

The V gene is TRBV7-2, the J gene TRBJ2-7; no definite D call. The V gene's germline CDR1 is SGHTA and CDR2 FQGNSA. CDR3 size: 11 residues. The germline V and J ends were trimmed by 5 bases and 7 bases, with 9 bases remaining between them. The CDR3 DNA reads as TGTGCCAGCAGCCTGATAGGAGAGCAGTACTTC. Amino acids: CASSLIGEQYF.

The table lists this clone with a few counts. The chain carries TRBV7-2 and TRBJ2-7; TRBD2 matches at 11 bases. The CDR3 is made up of 15 amino acids. The V gene end was trimmed by 5 bases and the J gene end by 5 bases; junction bases not matched to a gene: 8. Germline loops: CDR1 SGHTA, CDR2 FQGNSA. In DNA form, the CDR3 reads TGTGCCAGCAGCCCCTCTAGCGGGAGGACCGACGAGCAGTACTTC. It encodes CASSPSSGRTDEQYF.

In its sample, this clone was seen a few times. The chain couples TRBV7-9 to TRBJ2-3, with D maybe TRBD2 (5 bases). The CDR3 spans 15 residues. V shed 4 bases and J shed 5 bases, with 16 bases lying between them. Germline values: CDR1 SEHNR, CDR2 FQNEAQ (reference sequence). CDR3 region: CASSWTLDSGDTQYF. CDR3 bases: TGTGCCAGCAGCTGGACTCTTGATTCGGGAGATACGCAGTATTTT.

This clone was detected a few times. One base away lies a much larger clone, so this may be a sequencing read error. This sample includes further DNA sequences coding for the same CDR3. This rearrangement joins TRBV5-1 to TRBJ2-7; D ambiguous. Germline CDR1 is SGHRS and CDR2 is YFSETQ. With 4 bases removed from V and 1 base from J, the gap between germline ends came to 3 bases. CDR3 length: 11 amino acids. CDR3: CASSASYEQYF. CDR3 coding DNA: TGCGCCAGCAGCGCATCCTACGAGCAGTACTTC. The complete variable domain, with remaining parts taken from reference TRBV5-1 and TRBJ2-7, reads KAGVTQTPRYLIKTRGQQVTLSCSPISGHRSVSWYQQTPGQGLQFLFEYFSETQRNKGNFPGRFSGRQFSNSRSEMNVSTLELGDSALYLCASSASYEQYFGPGTRLTVT.

For this clone: This sample includes further DNA sequences coding for the same CDR3. The genes are TRBV5-1 and TRBJ1-1; weak D call: TRBD1 (5 bases). This CDR3 spans 15 amino acids. The V end lost 0 bases, the J end lost 0 bases, and 9 bases lay between the germline ends. CDR1 SGHRS and CDR2 YFSETQ come from the germline V gene. The CDR3 DNA reads as TGCGCCAGCAGCTTGGGGGGCTCCATGAACACTGAAGCTTTCTTT. Amino acid sequence: CASSLGGSMNTEAFF.

Only a few counts were recorded for this clone. The rearrangement links TRBV10-3 to TRBJ1-1, with 8 bases fitting TRBD1. The germline gives CDR1 ENHRY, CDR2 SYGVKD. The CDR3 is made up of 13 amino acids. The V and J ends lost 4 bases and 11 bases, in that order; junction bases with no gene match: 9. The CDR3 protein is CAISGGQGPGAFF. The CDR3, as DNA: TGTGCCATCAGTGGAGGACAGGGACCAGGTGCTTTCTTT.

V gene TRBV18 combines with J gene TRBJ1-3; D is possibly TRBD1 (6 bases). Germline V CDR1 and CDR2: KGHSH, LQKENI. Between the trimmed V and J ends, which lost 1 base and 5 bases, there was a span of 15 bases. The CDR3 runs to 16 residues. DNA for the CDR3: TGTGCCAGCTCACCACTAACAGGGACGGATAGAAACACCATATATTTT. Translated, it gives CASSPLTGTDRNTIYF.

The chain carries TRBV7-9 and TRBJ2-3; D remains unclear. This CDR3 contains 13 residues. The germline V gene has CDR1 SEHNR and CDR2 FQNEAQ (reference sequence). The V end was cut by 1 base, the J end by 2 bases, with 4 bases between. This chain's CDR3 is CASSLGLTDTQYF. The CDR3 DNA is TGTGCCAGCAGCTTAGGCCTCACAGATACGCAGTATTTT.

The chain is built from TRBV7-2 and TRBJ1-1; D remains unclear. Trimming took off 1 base at V and 4 bases at J, with 13 bases between the two ends. This CDR3 comprises 15 residues. The germline gives CDR1 SGHTA, CDR2 FQGNSA. The CDR3 is CASSLVIGEGTEAFF. In DNA, the CDR3 is TGTGCCAGCAGCTTAGTCATTGGGGAGGGCACTGAAGCTTTCTTT.